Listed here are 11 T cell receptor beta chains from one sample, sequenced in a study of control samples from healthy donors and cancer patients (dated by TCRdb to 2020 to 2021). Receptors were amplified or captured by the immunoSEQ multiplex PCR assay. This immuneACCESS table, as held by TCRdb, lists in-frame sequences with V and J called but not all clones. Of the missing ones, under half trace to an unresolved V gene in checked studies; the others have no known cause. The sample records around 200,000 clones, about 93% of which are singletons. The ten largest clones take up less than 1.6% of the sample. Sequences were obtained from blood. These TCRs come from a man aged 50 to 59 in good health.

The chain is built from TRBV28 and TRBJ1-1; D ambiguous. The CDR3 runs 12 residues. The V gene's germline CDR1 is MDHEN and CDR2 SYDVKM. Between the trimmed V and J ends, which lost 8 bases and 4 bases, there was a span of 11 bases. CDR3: CASQVLATEAFF. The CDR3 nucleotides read TGTGCCAGCCAGGTCCTGGCCACTGAAGCTTTCTTT.

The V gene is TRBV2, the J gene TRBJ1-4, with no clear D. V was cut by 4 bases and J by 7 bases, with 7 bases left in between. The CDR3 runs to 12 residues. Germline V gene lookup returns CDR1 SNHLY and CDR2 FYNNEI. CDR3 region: CASSVIGEKLFF. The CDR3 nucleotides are TGTGCCAGCAGTGTCATCGGTGAAAAACTGTTTTTT.

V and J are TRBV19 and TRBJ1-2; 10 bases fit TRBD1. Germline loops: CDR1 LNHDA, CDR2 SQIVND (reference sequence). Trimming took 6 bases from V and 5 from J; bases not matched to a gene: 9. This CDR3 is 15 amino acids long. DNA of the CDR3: TGTGCCAGTAGCCTGGGACAGGGGACGAGTTATGGCTACACCTTC. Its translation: CASSLGQGTSYGYTF.

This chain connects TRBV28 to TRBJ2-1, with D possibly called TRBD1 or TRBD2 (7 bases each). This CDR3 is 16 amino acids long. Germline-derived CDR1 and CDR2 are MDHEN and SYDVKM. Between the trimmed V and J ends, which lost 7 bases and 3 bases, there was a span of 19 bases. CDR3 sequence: CASTSWEGALYNEQFF. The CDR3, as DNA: TGTGCCAGCACCTCCTGGGAGGGGGCCCTCTACAATGAGCAGTTCTTC.

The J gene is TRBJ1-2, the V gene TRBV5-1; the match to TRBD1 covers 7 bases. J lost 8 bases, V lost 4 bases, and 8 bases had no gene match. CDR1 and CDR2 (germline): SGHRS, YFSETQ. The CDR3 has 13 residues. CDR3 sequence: CASSPGQEEGYTF. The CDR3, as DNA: TGCGCCAGCAGCCCCGGACAGGAAGAAGGCTACACCTTC.

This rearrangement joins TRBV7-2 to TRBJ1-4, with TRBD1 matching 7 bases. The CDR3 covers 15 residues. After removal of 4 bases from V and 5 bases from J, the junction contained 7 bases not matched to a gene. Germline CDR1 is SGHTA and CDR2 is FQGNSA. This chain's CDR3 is CASSWAGTANEKLFF. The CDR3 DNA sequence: TGTGCCAGCAGCTGGGCCGGGACAGCGAATGAAAAACTGTTTTTT.

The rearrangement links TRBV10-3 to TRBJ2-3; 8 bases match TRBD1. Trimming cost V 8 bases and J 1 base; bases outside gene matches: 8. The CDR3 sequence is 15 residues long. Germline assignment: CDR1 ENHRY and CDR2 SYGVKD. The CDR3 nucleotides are TGTGCCATCGCAGGACAGGGTAGGGGCACAGATACGCAGTATTTT. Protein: CAIAGQGRGTDTQYF.

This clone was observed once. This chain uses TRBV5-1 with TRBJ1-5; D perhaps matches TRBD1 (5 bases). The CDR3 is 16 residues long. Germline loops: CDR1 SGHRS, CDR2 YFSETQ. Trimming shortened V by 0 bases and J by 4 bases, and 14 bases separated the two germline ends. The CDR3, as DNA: TGCGCCAGCAGCTTGGGACCGGGGACGACTAATCAGCCCCAGCATTTT. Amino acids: CASSLGPGTTNQPQHF.

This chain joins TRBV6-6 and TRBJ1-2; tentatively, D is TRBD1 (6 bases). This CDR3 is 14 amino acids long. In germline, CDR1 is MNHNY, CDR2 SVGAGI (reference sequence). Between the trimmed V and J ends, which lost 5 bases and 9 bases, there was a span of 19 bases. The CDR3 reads CASSRPGDTYSYTF. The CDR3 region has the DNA TGTGCCAGCAGTCGACCTGGGGACACCTACAGCTACACCTTC.

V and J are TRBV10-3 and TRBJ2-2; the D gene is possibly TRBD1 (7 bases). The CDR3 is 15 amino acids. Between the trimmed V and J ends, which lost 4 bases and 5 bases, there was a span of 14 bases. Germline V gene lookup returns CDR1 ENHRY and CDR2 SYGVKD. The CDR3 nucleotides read TGTGCCATCAGTGGGAGACAGGGAGGTACCGGGGAGCTGTTTTTT. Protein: CAISGRQGGTGELFF.

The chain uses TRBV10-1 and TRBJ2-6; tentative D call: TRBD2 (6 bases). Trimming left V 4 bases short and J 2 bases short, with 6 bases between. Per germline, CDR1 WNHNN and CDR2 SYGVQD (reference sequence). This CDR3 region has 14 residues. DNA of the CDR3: TGCGCCAGCAGTGCGGGGGCTGGGGCCAACGTCCTGACTTTC. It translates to CASSAGAGANVLTF.